This record covers a single TCR beta chain. Its specificity is not known. Germline CDR1 GTSNPN, CDR2 SVGIG (reference sequence). V shed 0 bases, J shed 4 bases, and the junction held 5 bases outside the gene matches. The CDR3 totals 14 residues. This entry is derived from a study of cytomegalovirus exposure and HLA in healthy donors. About the study: The 110 or so validation repertoires used a platform that matched the one used for the roughly 700 first-cohort repertoires, as a later analysis reported.

Broader study findings: Generally TCR sequences proved uncommon, though certain public TCRs appeared in numerous donors. Three CMV-associated chains proved CMV antigen-specific in vitro.

Some clones are missing from TCRdb's copy, which holds only in-frame ones; the method was immunoSEQ multiplex PCR. The sample lists some 240,000 clones; about nine tenths were seen once. The donors belonged to the approximately 120-subject validation cohort, separate from the roughly 650-subject first cohort. The sample comprised PBMCs. The rearrangement uses TRBV30 and TRBJ1-1; 7 bases agree with TRBD1. This clonotype was sampled from a woman under 30 in good health and CMV-seropositive. The CDR3 region has the DNA TGTGCCTGGAGTGTACTAGAGGGGGCCACTGAAGCTTTCTTT. Its translation is CAWSVLEGATEAFF.